This T cell receptor beta chain was captured in a study of untreated major depressive disorder. Concerning this clone: Its antigen is unknown.

Study-level results: Depressed patients' CD4+ T cells carried increased TRBV05-01 (Vbeta 5.1) usage versus control CD4+ T cells.

Per germline, CDR1 SGHAT and CDR2 FQNNGV. Trimming pared 0 bases from V and 4 bases from J, leaving 10 bases between. The CDR3 runs to 15 residues. The method was immunoSEQ multiplex PCR; TCRdb's version includes in-frame clones alone and lacks a portion of them. The table includes under 20,000 clones, 92% detected once. Sequenced input: CD4+ T cells from PBMCs. This sequence joins TRBV11-2 and TRBJ2-1, with D perhaps TRBD1 or TRBD2 (6 bases each). This clonotype was sampled from a woman between 40 and 55 years old with major depressive disorder. CDR3 region: CASSLERGQYNEQFF. The CDR3 nucleotides are TGTGCCAGCAGCTTAGAGCGGGGACAATACAATGAGCAGTTCTTC.